Following are 23 T cell receptor beta chains from one sample sequenced in a study of T-cell reconstitution after alpha-beta-depleted transplantation in children (dated by TCRdb to 2016 to 2017). The library was obtained by PCR. The instrument was an Illumina HiSeq 2500. TCR library preparation used molecular barcoding, with unique molecular identifiers applied to normalize quantification of the TCRbeta repertoire. In TCRdb, the public reads were trimmed at Q25 with fastp and aligned with MiXCR, with productive beta chains retained. Every distinct CDR3 protein forms one entry, paired with its most common genes and DNA. The sample table lists 500,000 to 750,000 distinct CDR3 sequences, approximately 12% of them with a count of one. Of the sample, approximately 2.1% falls within the top ten clones. The label giving this sample's treatment or condition can be read as: allogeneic hematopoietic cell transplantation with graft depleted of TCRalphabeta T cells and CD19 B cells.

The specimen was PBMCs, mostly from graft donor cells, collected 360 days after TCRalphabeta/CD19-depleted stem cell transplant. The receptors here all came from a male patient between 5 and 17 years old who had a stem cell transplant for acute myeloid leukemia, so the T cells may come from the graft donor.

This clonotype has a handful of counts. The J gene is TRBJ1-3, the V gene TRBV30; D unresolved. The V gene's germline CDR1 is GTSNPN and CDR2 SVGIG (reference sequence). Trimming cost V 0 bases and J 0 bases, with 9 bases left between them. CDR3 size: 15 residues. The DNA for the CDR3 is TGTGCCTGGAGTGTAGGCGCCCACTCTGGAAACACCATATATTTT. Translation gives CAWSVGAHSGNTIYF. Variable domain in full (rest from reference TRBV30 and TRBJ1-3): SQTIHQWPATLVQPVGSPLSLECTVEGTSNPNLYWYRQAAGRGLQLLFYSVGIGQISSEVPQNLSASRPQDRQFILSSKKLLLSDSGFYLCAWSVGAHSGNTIYFGEGSWLTVV.

This chain uses TRBV7-6 with TRBJ2-2, with D tentatively TRBD1 or TRBD2 (5 bases each). The ends were cut back, 1 base at V and 4 bases at J, with 10 bases in the middle. CDR3 size: 15 residues. Per the germline V gene, CDR1 is SGHVS and CDR2 is FNYEAQ. CDR3 in amino acids: CASSLGGAFTGELFF. In DNA, the CDR3 is TGTGCCAGCAGCTTAGGAGGGGCCTTCACCGGGGAGCTGTTTTTT. Combining the CDR3 with reference TRBV7-6 and TRBJ2-2 gives the whole variable domain GAGVSQSPRYKVTKRGQDVALRCDPISGHVSLYWYRQALGQGPEFLTYFNYEAQQDKSGLPNDRFSAERPEGSISTLTIQRTEQRDSAMYRCASSLGGAFTGELFFGEGSRLTVL.

In its sample, this clonotype was seen many times. Written as DNA, the CDR3 is TGCGCCAGCAGCTTCGGGCGGGAGGGGTACAATGAGCAGTTCTTC. Encoded protein: CASSFGREGYNEQFF. The gene calls are TRBV5-1 and TRBJ2-1, with 9 bases fitting TRBD2. J gave up 4 bases and V 2 bases, and 4 bases lay outside the gene matches. The germline V gene has CDR1 SGHRS and CDR2 YFSETQ. CDR3 size: 15 residues.

The chain employs TRBV4-1 and TRBJ2-2; D remains ambiguous. The CDR3 sequence is 15 residues long. V lost 0 bases to trimming and J lost 5 bases, with 10 bases between them. Germline V CDR1 and CDR2: MGHRA, YSYEKL. CDR3 DNA sequence: TGCGCCAGCAGCCAAGATTGGCATGATACCGGGGAGCTGTTTTTT. It yields the protein CASSQDWHDTGELFF.

This clonotype was observed a few times. The chain recombines TRBV28 with TRBJ2-5; 14 nucleotides agree with TRBD2. After removal of 6 bases from V and 5 bases from J, the junction contained 8 bases not matched to a gene. The CDR3 contains 16 residues. The germline V gene has CDR1 MDHEN and CDR2 SYDVKM. The CDR3 DNA follows: TGTGCCAGCAGATCGGGACTAGCGGGAGAATGGGAGACCCAGTACTTC. Its protein product is CASRSGLAGEWETQYF.

The chain joins TRBV20-1 to TRBJ2-1; the match to TRBD1 covers 9 bases. Germline CDR1 is DFQATT and CDR2 is SNEGSKA (reference sequence). This CDR3 contains 14 residues. The V segment lost 6 bases and the J segment 2 bases; nucleotides outside the gene matches: 5. The CDR3 DNA follows: TGCAGTGCGCCGGGACAGGGACCCTACAATGAGCAGTTCTTC. Its protein is CSAPGQGPYNEQFF.

The V and J genes are TRBV5-1 and TRBJ2-1, with 14 nucleotides matching TRBD2. From germline, CDR1 is SGHRS and CDR2 YFSETQ. V lost 2 bases and J lost 10; bases outside the gene matches: 8. There are 16 residues in the CDR3. CDR3 DNA: TGCGCCAGCAGCTTCTCTCCGGGACTAGCGGGAGCAGAGCAGTTCTTC. Translating it yields CASSFSPGLAGAEQFF.

This clonotype was picked up a small number of times. The chain employs TRBV11-2 and TRBJ2-1, with TRBD2 matching 10 bases. This CDR3 spans 19 amino acids. CDR1 is SGHAT, CDR2 FQNNGV, per germline. With 5 bases clipped from V and 7 bases from J, the junction kept 20 bases outside the gene matches. CDR3 sequence (DNA): TGTGCCAGCAGCGTCCTCCCCGTGGTTCTAGCGGGAGATCCAAATGAGCAGTTCTTC. Amino acid sequence: CASSVLPVVLAGDPNEQFF. Variable domain in full (rest from reference TRBV11-2 and TRBJ2-1): EAGVAQSPRYKIIEKRQSVAFWCNPISGHATLYWYQQILGQGPKLLIQFQNNGVVDDSQLPKDRFSAERLKGVDSTLKIQPAKLEDSAVYLCASSVLPVVLAGDPNEQFFGPGTRLTVL.

The J gene is TRBJ1-2, the V gene TRBV12-3 or TRBV12-4; D remains ambiguous. The V end was cut by 0 bases, the J end by 4 bases, with 9 bases between. CDR3 length: 14 amino acids. In DNA, the CDR3 is TGTGCCAGCAGTTTAGCCTTCGGCTTCTATGGCTACACCTTC. It translates to CASSLAFGFYGYTF.

The chain has TRBV7-2 and TRBJ1-5, with 9 bases aligning to TRBD1. The CDR3 has 15 residues. The germline CDR1 and CDR2 sequences are SGHTA and FQGNSA. V lost 2 bases and J lost 6; bases outside the gene matches: 5. In DNA form, the CDR3 reads TGTGCCAGCAGCTTATACAGGGGGCAGGTTCAGCCCCAGCATTTT. Translating gives CASSLYRGQVQPQHF.

This chain links TRBV28 with TRBJ2-1; 10 nucleotides align to TRBD2. The CDR3 loop spans 18 amino acids. The germline CDR1 and CDR2 sequences are MDHEN and SYDVKM. Trimming took 4 bases from V and 0 from J; bases not matched to a gene: 9. The CDR3 spells CASSSGLAEVRSYNEQFF. As DNA, the CDR3 is TGTGCCAGCAGTTCCGGACTAGCGGAAGTCCGCTCCTACAATGAGCAGTTCTTC.

CDR3 region: CASSRGLAGAAGELFF. The CDR3 DNA sequence: TGTGCCAGCAGCCGAGGACTAGCGGGAGCCGCCGGGGAGCTGTTTTTT. The chain carries TRBV7-9 and TRBJ2-2; TRBD2 agrees at 13 bases. V dropped 5 bases and J dropped 6; count of bases not matched to a gene: 6. This CDR3 is 16 amino acids long. The V gene's germline CDR1 is SEHNR and CDR2 FQNEAQ (reference sequence). Full variable domain (outside the CDR3, taken from reference TRBV7-9 and TRBJ2-2): DTGVSQNPRHKITKRGQNVTFRCDPISEHNRLYWYRQTLGQGPEFLTYFQNEAQLEKSRLLSDRFSAERPKGSFSTLEIQRTEQGDSAMYLCASSRGLAGAAGELFFGEGSRLTVL.

This clonotype has only a few counts. The rearrangement links TRBV3-1 to TRBJ1-1, with TRBD1 identical over 7 bases. There are 14 residues in the CDR3. Germline V gene sequence: CDR1 LGHDT, CDR2 YNNKEL (reference sequence). V was pared by 4 bases and J by 0 bases, with 2 bases of the junction left unmatched. Here the CDR3 reads CASSRQGLNTEAFF. The CDR3 bases are TGTGCCAGCAGCCGACAGGGTCTGAACACTGAAGCTTTCTTT.

This clonotype was seen many times. The chain has TRBV4-3 and TRBJ2-7; no clear D. The V and J ends lost 6 bases and 5 bases respectively, with 26 bases between them. Germline V gene data show CDR1 as LGHNA and CDR2 as YSLEER. The length of the CDR3 is 17 residues. The CDR3 DNA is TGCGCCAGCAGTCAGGTGGTTACCGGTCCGAGCTACGACGAGCAGTACTTC. Residues: CASSQVVTGPSYDEQYF.

Many counts were recorded for this clonotype. CDR3 nucleotide sequence: TGTGCCAGCAGCTCAAGGACGGGCGGGGAGCTGTTTTTT. The encoded protein is CASSSRTGGELFF. The chain combines TRBV7-2 with TRBJ2-2; no definite D call. This CDR3 contains 13 residues. The V gene's germline CDR1 is SGHTA and CDR2 FQGNSA. Trimming took off 4 bases at V and 7 bases at J, with 10 bases between the two ends.

The V call is TRBV7-2, the J call TRBJ2-2; D is possibly TRBD2 (5 bases). CDR3 length equals 16 residues. CDR1 is SGHTA and CDR2 is FQGNSA in the germline V gene. The ends were cut back, 1 base at V and 6 bases at J, with 15 bases in the middle. CDR3 in DNA: TGTGCCAGCAGCTTAGAACGGGCCACTAGTCCCGGGGAGCTGTTTTTT. Translation gives CASSLERATSPGELFF.

The V call is TRBV20-1, the J call TRBJ1-5, with D perhaps TRBD1 (5 bases). The germline V gene encodes CDR1 DFQATT and CDR2 SNEGSKA (reference sequence). The V and J ends lost 4 bases and 0 bases respectively, with 13 bases between them. There are 15 residues in the CDR3. The CDR3 sequence: CSANRNDHSNQPQHF. The CDR3 region has the DNA TGCAGTGCTAACAGGAACGACCATAGCAATCAGCCCCAGCATTTT.

The chain uses TRBV27 and TRBJ2-3, with 8 positions matching TRBD2. The CDR3 extends over 15 amino acids. V dropped 5 bases and J dropped 3; count of bases not matched to a gene: 7. Germline-derived CDR1 and CDR2 are MNHEY and SMNVEV (reference sequence). CDR3 nucleotides: TGTGCCAGCAGTCCGAGGACTAGCTGGACAGATACGCAGTATTTT. Protein product: CASSPRTSWTDTQYF.

Ten or more counts support this clonotype. The genes are TRBV28 and TRBJ2-3; 9 nucleotides line up with TRBD2. Per the germline V gene, CDR1 is MDHEN and CDR2 is SYDVKM. J gave up 4 bases and V 0 bases, and 5 bases lay outside the gene matches. The CDR3 spans 16 residues. This chain's CDR3 is CASSLWTSGKADTQYF. DNA of the CDR3: TGTGCCAGCAGTTTATGGACTAGCGGAAAAGCAGATACGCAGTATTTT.

V is TRBV7-6 and J is TRBJ2-1; D possibly corresponds to TRBD1 (5 bases). This CDR3 is built from 16 residues. The V gene's germline CDR1 is SGHVS and CDR2 FNYEAQ. Trimming pared 2 bases from V and 7 bases from J, leaving 18 bases between. This CDR3 reads CASSLPQGIIANEQFF. The CDR3 DNA sequence: TGTGCCAGCAGCTTACCCCAGGGAATCATCGCTAATGAGCAGTTCTTC.

This clonotype occurred a few times. The gene calls are TRBV9 and TRBJ2-2; TRBD2 matches at 9 bases. The junction had 3 bases not matched to a gene; V was cut back by 5 bases and J by 4 bases. The CDR3 covers 14 residues. Germline V gene sequence: CDR1 SGDLS, CDR2 YYNGEE. The CDR3 sequence is CASRTSGATGELFF. The CDR3 coding sequence is TGTGCCAGCAGGACTAGCGGAGCCACCGGGGAGCTGTTTTTT.

In its sample, this clonotype was seen a few times. This rearrangement joins TRBV6-2 or TRBV6-3 to TRBJ1-5; D might be TRBD1 (5 bases). Germline V gene sequence: CDR1 MNHEY, CDR2 SVGEGT. The CDR3 totals 15 residues. The V end lost 2 bases, the J end lost 9 bases, and 17 bases lay between the germline ends. The CDR3 DNA reads TGTGCCAGCAGTTACCGGGACGGAACCTGGTTGCCCCAGCATTTT. This encodes CASSYRDGTWLPQHF.

Here the CDR3 reads CASRNRPGPDTQYF. The CDR3 region has the DNA TGTGCCAGCAGGAACCGCCCAGGGCCAGATACGCAGTATTTT. V usage is TRBV12-3 or TRBV12-4 and J usage is TRBJ2-3, with TRBD1 as a possible D gene (5 bases). This CDR3 is 14 amino acids long. V was trimmed by 6 bases and J by 4 bases, leaving 14 bases between them.